Sequencing of this T cell receptor (beta chain) was carried out in a study of cytomegalovirus exposure and HLA in healthy donors. Study summary: Researchers previously reported finding just under 120 million unique TCR beta sequences from 150 million to 200 million T cells. The study, taken as a whole, reports: Other equally common chains were less clonally expanded than HLA-associated TCR beta chains, a later analysis showed. In a later analysis, TCR association rates varied by HLA locus: DRB1 most, HLA-C fewest.

The CDR3 length is 16 residues. With V trimmed by 4 bases and J by 2 bases, 11 bases remained unmatched. Germline CDR1 is SGDLS and CDR2 is YYNGEE. Primers for the PCR totalled 60 Vbeta and 13 Jbeta. The assay was immunoSEQ multiplex PCR, and TCRdb's table has in-frame clones only and misses some. The table has over 150,000 clones, 68% seen once. Points on this clone: Its specificity is unknown.

The gene calls are TRBV9 and TRBJ1-1, with TRBD1 matching 7 bases. The TCR sequence derives from a man aged 45-65 years in good health and CMV-seronegative. Sequencing used PBMCs. CDR3 sequence: CASSQGGRSLNTEAFF. The CDR3 DNA reads TGTGCCAGCAGCCAGGGGGGCAGGTCCCTCAACACTGAAGCTTTCTTT. Full variable domain (remainder filled in from reference TRBV9 and TRBJ1-1): DSGVTQTPKHLITATGQRVTLRCSPRSGDLSVYWYQQSLDQGLQFLIQYYNGEERAKGNILERFSAQQFPDLHSELNLSSLELGDSALYFCASSQGGRSLNTEAFFGQGTRLTVV.